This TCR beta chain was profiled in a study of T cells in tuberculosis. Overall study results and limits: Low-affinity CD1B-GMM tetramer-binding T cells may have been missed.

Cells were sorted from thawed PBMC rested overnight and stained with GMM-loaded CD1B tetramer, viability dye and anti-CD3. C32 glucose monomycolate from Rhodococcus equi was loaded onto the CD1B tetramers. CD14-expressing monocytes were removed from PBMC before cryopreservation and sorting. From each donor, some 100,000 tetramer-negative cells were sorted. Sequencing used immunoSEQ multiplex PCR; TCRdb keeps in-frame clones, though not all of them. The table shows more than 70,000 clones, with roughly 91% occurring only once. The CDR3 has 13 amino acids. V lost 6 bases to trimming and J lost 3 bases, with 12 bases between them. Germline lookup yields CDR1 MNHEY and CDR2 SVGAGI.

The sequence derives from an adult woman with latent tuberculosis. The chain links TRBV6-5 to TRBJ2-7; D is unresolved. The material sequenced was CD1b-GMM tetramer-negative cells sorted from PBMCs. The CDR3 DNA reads TGTGCCAGCAGCAACTATAATAACTACGAGCAGTACTTC. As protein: CASSNYNNYEQYF.